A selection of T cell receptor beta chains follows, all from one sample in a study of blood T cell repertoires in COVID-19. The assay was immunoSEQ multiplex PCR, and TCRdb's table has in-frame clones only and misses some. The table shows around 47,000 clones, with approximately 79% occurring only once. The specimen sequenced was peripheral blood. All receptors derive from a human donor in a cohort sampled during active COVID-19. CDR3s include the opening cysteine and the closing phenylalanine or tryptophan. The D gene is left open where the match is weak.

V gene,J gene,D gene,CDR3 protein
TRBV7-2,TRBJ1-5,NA,CASSPRGGGNQPQHF
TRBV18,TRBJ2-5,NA,CASSPRQNQETQYF
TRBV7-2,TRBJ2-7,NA,CASSSRRGYEQYF
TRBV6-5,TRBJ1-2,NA,CASSYSAGDNYGYTF
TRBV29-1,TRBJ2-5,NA,CSVGVGGQDGTQYF
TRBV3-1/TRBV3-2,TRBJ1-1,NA,CASSQVGVNTEAFF
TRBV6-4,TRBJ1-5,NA,CASSDSKRVEQPQHF
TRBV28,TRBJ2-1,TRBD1,CASSLPGTGARAHEQFF
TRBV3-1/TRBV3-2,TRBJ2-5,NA,CASSQVSGVGVTQYF
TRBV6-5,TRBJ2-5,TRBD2,CASSYAGGSQETQYF
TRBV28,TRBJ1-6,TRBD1,CASSLRGQGTSPLHF
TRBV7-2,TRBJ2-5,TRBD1,CASSLGSGTGQETQYF
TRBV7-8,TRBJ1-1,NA,CASSFTGSTEAFF
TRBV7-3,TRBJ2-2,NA,CASSPQPANTGELFF
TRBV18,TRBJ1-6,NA,CASSPETGGWDSPLHF
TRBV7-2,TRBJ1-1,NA,CASSLARRRGENTEAFF
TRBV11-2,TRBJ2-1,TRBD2,CASSPSGGGRNFYNEQFF